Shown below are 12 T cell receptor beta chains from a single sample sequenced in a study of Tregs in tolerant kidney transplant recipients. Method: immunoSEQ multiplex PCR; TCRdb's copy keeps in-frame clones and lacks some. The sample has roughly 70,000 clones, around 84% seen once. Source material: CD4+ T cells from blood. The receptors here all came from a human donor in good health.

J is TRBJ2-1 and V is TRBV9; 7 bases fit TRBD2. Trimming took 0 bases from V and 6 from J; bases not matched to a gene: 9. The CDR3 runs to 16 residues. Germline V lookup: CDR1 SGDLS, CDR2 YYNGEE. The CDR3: CASSVGAGSRPNEQFF. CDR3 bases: TGTGCCAGCAGCGTAGGAGCGGGAAGCCGTCCCAATGAGCAGTTCTTC.

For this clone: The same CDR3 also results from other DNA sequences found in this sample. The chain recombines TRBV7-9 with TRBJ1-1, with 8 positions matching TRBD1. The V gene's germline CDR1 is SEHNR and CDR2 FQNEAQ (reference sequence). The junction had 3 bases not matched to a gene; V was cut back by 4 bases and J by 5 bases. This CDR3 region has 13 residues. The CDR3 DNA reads TGTGCCAGCAGCTCACAGGGGGGTACTGAAGCTTTCTTT. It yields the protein CASSSQGGTEAFF.

The CDR3 here is CASKSGGGNSYEQYF. DNA for the CDR3: TGTGCCAGCAAATCAGGGGGGGGGAACTCCTACGAGCAGTACTTC. The gene calls are TRBV6-5 and TRBJ2-7, with D perhaps assigned TRBD1 or TRBD2 (7 bases each). Trimming removed 7 bases from V and 0 bases from J, with 16 bases in between. The CDR3 is made up of 15 amino acids. Germline assignment: CDR1 MNHEY and CDR2 SVGAGI.

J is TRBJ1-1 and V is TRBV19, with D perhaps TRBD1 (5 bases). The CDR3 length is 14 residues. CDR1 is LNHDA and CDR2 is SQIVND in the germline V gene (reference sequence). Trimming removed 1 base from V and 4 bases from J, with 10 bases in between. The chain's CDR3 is CASSIVGGSTEAFF. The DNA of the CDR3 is TGTGCCAGTAGTATAGTGGGGGGAAGCACTGAAGCTTTCTTT. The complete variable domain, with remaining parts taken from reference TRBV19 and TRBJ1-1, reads DGGITQSPKYLFRKEGQNVTLSCEQNLNHDAMYWYRQDPGQGLRLIYYSQIVNDFQKGDIAEGYSVSREKKESFPLTVTSAQKNPTAFYLCASSIVGGSTEAFFGQGTRLTVV.

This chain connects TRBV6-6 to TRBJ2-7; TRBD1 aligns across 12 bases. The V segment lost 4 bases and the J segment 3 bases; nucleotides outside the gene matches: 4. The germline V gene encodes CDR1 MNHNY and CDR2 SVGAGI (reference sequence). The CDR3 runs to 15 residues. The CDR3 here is CASSSGQGAFYEQYF. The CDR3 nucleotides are TGTGCCAGCAGTTCGGGACAGGGGGCTTTCTACGAGCAGTACTTC.

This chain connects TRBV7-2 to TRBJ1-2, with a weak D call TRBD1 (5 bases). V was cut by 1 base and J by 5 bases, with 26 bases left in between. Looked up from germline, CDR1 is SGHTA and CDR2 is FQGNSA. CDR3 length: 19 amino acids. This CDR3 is CASSLERGPHHRLAYGYTF. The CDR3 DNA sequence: TGTGCCAGCAGCTTAGAACGGGGCCCGCACCATCGGTTAGCATATGGCTACACCTTC.

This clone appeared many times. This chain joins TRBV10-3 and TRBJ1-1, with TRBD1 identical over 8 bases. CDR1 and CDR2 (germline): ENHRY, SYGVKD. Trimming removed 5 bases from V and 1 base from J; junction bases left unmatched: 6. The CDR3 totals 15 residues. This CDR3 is CAISSDDRGNTEAFF. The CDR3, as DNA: TGTGCCATCAGTTCCGACGACAGGGGGAACACTGAAGCTTTCTTT.

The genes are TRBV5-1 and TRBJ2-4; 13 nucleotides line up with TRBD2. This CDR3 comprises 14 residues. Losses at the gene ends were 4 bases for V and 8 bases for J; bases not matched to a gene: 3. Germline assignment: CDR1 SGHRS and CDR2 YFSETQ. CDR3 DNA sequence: TGCGCCAGCAGCCCACTAGCGGGAGGGGACATTCAGTACTTC. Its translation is CASSPLAGGDIQYF.

In nucleotides, the CDR3 is TGTGCCAGCAGTTTTGGGGGGGGTATTCAGTACTTC. Amino acid sequence: CASSFGGGIQYF. The chain uses TRBV27 and TRBJ2-4; 7 bases align to TRBD2. The CDR3 extends over 12 amino acids. Germline V gene sequence: CDR1 MNHEY, CDR2 SMNVEV (reference sequence). J lost 10 bases, V lost 3 bases, and 3 bases had no gene match.

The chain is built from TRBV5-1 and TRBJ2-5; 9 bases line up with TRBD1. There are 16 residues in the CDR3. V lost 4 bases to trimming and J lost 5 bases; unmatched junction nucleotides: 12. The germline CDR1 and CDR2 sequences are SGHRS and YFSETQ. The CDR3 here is CASSRTDRGNLETQYF. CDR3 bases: TGCGCCAGCAGCAGAACGGACAGGGGAAATTTGGAGACCCAGTACTTC.

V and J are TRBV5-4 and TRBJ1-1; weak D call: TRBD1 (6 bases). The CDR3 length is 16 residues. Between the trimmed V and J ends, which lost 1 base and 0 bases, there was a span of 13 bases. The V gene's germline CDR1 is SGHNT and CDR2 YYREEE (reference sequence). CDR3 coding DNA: TGTGCCAGCAGCTTGTATCTCGGGACAATGAACACTGAAGCTTTCTTT. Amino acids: CASSLYLGTMNTEAFF.

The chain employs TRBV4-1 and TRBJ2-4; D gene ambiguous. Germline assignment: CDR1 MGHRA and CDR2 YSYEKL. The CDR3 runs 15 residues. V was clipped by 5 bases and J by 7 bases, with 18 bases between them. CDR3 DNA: TGCGCCAGCAGCAAAAGCGAGGCCCGCGAGAACATTCAGTACTTC. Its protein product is CASSKSEARENIQYF.